This T cell receptor beta chain was found in a study of T cells in Graves' hyperthyroidism and ophthalmopathy. General study findings and limits: With a median lead of 6.5 months before onset, the model predicted ophthalmopathy.

The source material, RNA transcripts, was used to amplify TCR beta CDR3 regions. When the TCR CDR3 underwent first-round RT-PCR, the HTBI primer set was used. One entry per CDR3 protein results from TCRdb running MiXCR on the multiplex PCR reads. The top ten clones hold 25% to 30% of a sample with roughly 500,000 distinct CDR3 sequences, 15% to 20% of them seen once. Germline V lookup: CDR1 SGHTA, CDR2 FQGNSA. The CDR3 totals 13 residues. With 6 bases removed from V and 1 base from J, the gap between germline ends came to 6 bases. This clonotype has a count of ten or more. Its matching antigen is unknown.

The sequenced material came from blood. The rearrangement uses TRBV7-2 and TRBJ2-2; no clear D gene. This TCR was sampled from a woman younger than 45 with Graves' ophthalmopathy. CDR3 DNA sequence: TGTGCCAGCAGTCACAAGAACACCGGGGAGCTGTTTTTT. Its translation is CASSHKNTGELFF.